Below, 28 T cell receptor beta chains from the same sample are listed, as sequenced in a study of OX40 agonist ivuxolimab in advanced cancers. Assay used: immunoSEQ multiplex PCR; TCRdb lists only in-frame clones, some missing. The repertoire holds about 20,000 clones, with approximately 85% as singletons. Sequenced material: CD4+ or CD8+ T cells sorted from blood, taken in a trial of the OX40 agonist ivuxolimab. The receptors were sampled from an adult with an advanced solid tumor such as melanoma, head and neck, liver or kidney cancer.

The V call is TRBV29-1, the J call TRBJ2-2; 8 bases match TRBD1. This CDR3 is 13 amino acids long. V dropped 6 bases and J dropped 5; count of bases not matched to a gene: 5. Looked up from germline, CDR1 is SQVTM and CDR2 is ANQGSEA. CDR3 DNA: TGCAGCGTCGGACAGGGATCTACCGGGGAGCTGTTTTTT. As protein: CSVGQGSTGELFF.

The chain links TRBV10-3 to TRBJ2-2; D may match TRBD1 or TRBD2 (5 bases each). This CDR3 spans 16 amino acids. Trimming stripped 6 bases from V and 3 bases from J, with 17 bases between. CDR1 and CDR2 (germline): ENHRY, SYGVKD. CDR3 loop: CAIRGGHLGDTGELFF. The DNA for the CDR3 is TGTGCCATCAGGGGTGGACACCTGGGGGACACCGGGGAGCTGTTTTTT.

CDR3 DNA: TGTGCCAGCAGTAGATCCGGGAGGCCGCAGTACTTC. Translating it yields CASSRSGRPQYF. The chain couples TRBV6-5 to TRBJ2-7, with 7 bases matching TRBD2. V shed 5 bases and J 9 bases; nucleotides not matched to a gene: 7. The CDR3 runs to 12 residues. Germline CDR1 is MNHEY and CDR2 is SVGAGI.

This chain links TRBV6-5 with TRBJ2-3, with D perhaps matching TRBD1 or TRBD2 (6 bases each). The CDR3 has 15 amino acids. Germline-derived CDR1 and CDR2 are MNHEY and SVGAGI. Trimming left V 0 bases short and J 2 bases short, with 9 bases between. In nucleotides, the CDR3 is TGTGCCAGCAGTTACTCGAGGGGGGCCACAGATACGCAGTATTTT. It is translated as CASSYSRGATDTQYF.

The chain joins TRBV15 to TRBJ1-4; D remains ambiguous. The CDR3 contains 15 residues. Trimming took 0 bases from V and 5 from J, leaving 10 bases between them. Germline CDR1 reads LNHNV; CDR2 reads YYDKDF (reference sequence). CDR3 protein: CATSRDRQVNEKLFF. DNA of the CDR3: TGTGCCACCAGCAGAGATCGGCAAGTGAATGAAAAACTGTTTTTT.

This chain links TRBV5-1 with TRBJ1-4; TRBD1 matches 9 bases. Germline lookup yields CDR1 SGHRS and CDR2 YFSETQ. The CDR3 spans 15 residues. With 4 bases clipped from V and 4 bases from J, the junction kept 5 bases outside the gene matches. CDR3 coding DNA: TGCGCCAGCAGCCGGGGACAGGGCCTTAATGAAAAACTGTTTTTT. This encodes CASSRGQGLNEKLFF.

The V and J genes are TRBV10-1 and TRBJ1-1; D is unresolved. The V gene lost 6 bases and the J gene lost 2 bases, with 10 bases spanning the gap. The CDR3 is 13 amino acids. Germline values: CDR1 WNHNN, CDR2 SYGVQD (reference sequence). The CDR3 spells CASSVWINTEAFF. The CDR3 region has the DNA TGCGCCAGCAGCGTCTGGATAAACACTGAAGCTTTCTTT.

This chain connects TRBV7-9 to TRBJ2-1; 7 bases line up with TRBD2. With V trimmed by 1 base and J by 12 bases, 9 bases remained unmatched. CDR1 SEHNR and CDR2 FQNEAQ come from the germline V gene (reference sequence). This CDR3 is built from 14 residues. Written as DNA, the CDR3 is TGTGCCAGCAGCTTAGTGGGAGGGCGGTCAGGGCAGTTCTTC. Translating it yields CASSLVGGRSGQFF.

The rearrangement uses TRBV19 and TRBJ1-2, with 7 bases aligning to TRBD1. V lost 6 bases and J lost 5; bases outside the gene matches: 6. Per germline, CDR1 LNHDA and CDR2 SQIVND (reference sequence). This CDR3 contains 13 residues. CDR3 residues: CASSRTGQYGYTF. The CDR3 DNA reads as TGTGCCAGTAGCCGGACAGGCCAATATGGCTACACCTTC.

This chain links TRBV6-5 with TRBJ2-7, with D perhaps TRBD1 (7 bases). The CDR3 has 14 amino acids. Looked up from germline, CDR1 is MNHEY and CDR2 is SVGAGI. V was cut by 6 bases and J by 5 bases, with 17 bases left in between. The CDR3 bases are TGTGCCAGCAGCCAGACAGGGAGGCGTCACGAGCAGTACTTC. Protein product: CASSQTGRRHEQYF.

About this clone: One junction end does not reproduce the germline sequence, and a read error may be involved. The chain uses TRBV5-1 and TRBJ2-7; TRBD1 might be the D (5 bases). CDR3 size: 16 residues. The germline V gene has CDR1 SGHRS and CDR2 YFSETQ. The CDR3, as DNA: TGCGCCAGCAGTTTGGCGACAGTTCCATCCAACTACGAGCAGTACTTC. Its protein product is CASSLATVPSNYEQYF.

This clone was observed a handful of times. V usage is TRBV9 and J usage is TRBJ1-1; 8 positions agree with TRBD1. The CDR3 consists of 16 residues. V shed 1 base, J shed 2 bases, and the junction held 7 bases outside the gene matches. CDR1 and CDR2 (germline): SGDLS, YYNGEE. The CDR3 loop is CASSVHTGQENTEAFF. DNA for the CDR3: TGTGCCAGCAGCGTACACACGGGACAGGAAAACACTGAAGCTTTCTTT.

The chain joins TRBV14 to TRBJ1-1; D is possibly TRBD1 (5 bases). The ends were cut back, 2 bases at V and 5 bases at J, with 12 bases in the middle. The germline CDR1 and CDR2 sequences are SGHDN and FVKESK. The CDR3 spans 14 residues. The CDR3 DNA is TGTGCCAGCAGCCAACTGGGGGGGGATACTGAAGCTTTCTTT. Its translation is CASSQLGGDTEAFF.

The gene calls are TRBV19 and TRBJ2-1; 7 bases fit TRBD2. The V gene's germline CDR1 is LNHDA and CDR2 SQIVND (reference sequence). The CDR3 extends over 15 amino acids. V was pared by 0 bases and J by 2 bases, with 1 base of the junction left unmatched. DNA for the CDR3: TGTGCCAGTAGTATAGAGAGCGGGACCTACAATGAGCAGTTCTTC. This codes for CASSIESGTYNEQFF.

V usage is TRBV6-6 and J usage is TRBJ2-5; D might be TRBD1 or TRBD2, each matching 5 bases. This CDR3 has 14 residues. V lost 7 bases, J lost 1 base, and 13 bases lay in between. The germline CDR1 and CDR2 sequences are MNHNY and SVGAGI (reference sequence). The CDR3 is CASTSGGAQETQYF. The DNA of the CDR3 is TGTGCCAGCACAAGTGGGGGAGCCCAAGAGACCCAGTACTTC.

The V and J genes are TRBV28 and TRBJ2-7; D is undetermined. Germline V gene lookup returns CDR1 MDHEN and CDR2 SYDVKM. The ends were cut back, 7 bases at V and 7 bases at J, with 11 bases in the middle. This CDR3 comprises 11 residues. The CDR3 DNA reads TGTGCCAGCACCTACCAGGAGGAGCAGTACTTC. Translation: CASTYQEEQYF.

The V call is TRBV10-3, the J call TRBJ1-3, with 8 bases fitting TRBD1. Losses at the gene ends were 8 bases for V and 0 bases for J; bases not matched to a gene: 6. Germline CDR1 reads ENHRY; CDR2 reads SYGVKD. The CDR3 sequence is 15 residues long. For the CDR3, the DNA is TGTGCCATCGGACAGGGTAGAAGCTCTGGAAACACCATATATTTT. Translated, it gives CAIGQGRSSGNTIYF.

This clone was found a few times. The chain has TRBV18 and TRBJ1-3; 9 positions match TRBD1. The CDR3 extends over 16 amino acids. V dropped 4 bases and J dropped 3; count of bases not matched to a gene: 7. Germline values: CDR1 KGHSH, CDR2 LQKENI. CDR3 bases: TGTGCCAGCTCACGACCGGGACAGGGTTTTGGAAACACCATATATTTT. Its translation: CASSRPGQGFGNTIYF.

The chain combines TRBV6-6 with TRBJ1-1, with D uncertain. Germline V gene sequence: CDR1 MNHNY, CDR2 SVGAGI (reference sequence). This CDR3 region has 13 residues. V lost 6 bases to trimming and J lost 5 bases, with 13 bases between them. The CDR3 here is CASRDWAGTEAFF. CDR3 DNA: TGTGCCAGCAGAGACTGGGCTGGGACTGAAGCTTTCTTT.

The chain links TRBV5-7 to TRBJ2-7, with TRBD1 matching over 9 bases. Being an ORF, TRBV5-7 has a function that is uncertain. This CDR3 is 14 amino acids long. V was clipped by 4 bases and J by 6 bases; unmatched bases: 8. The chain's CDR3 is CASSPGQGEREQYF. CDR3 coding DNA: TGTGCCAGCAGCCCGGGACAGGGAGAACGCGAGCAGTACTTC.

The rearrangement uses TRBV2 and TRBJ2-2; 7 nucleotides line up with TRBD2. Per germline, CDR1 SNHLY and CDR2 FYNNEI. The CDR3 is made up of 17 amino acids. J gave up 1 base and V 3 bases, and 8 bases lay outside the gene matches. The chain's CDR3 is CASSDQAGRENTGELFF. CDR3 DNA sequence: TGTGCCAGCAGTGATCAAGCGGGGAGGGAGAACACCGGGGAGCTGTTTTTT. The entire variable domain, with the rest obtained from reference TRBV2 and TRBJ2-2, is as follows: EPEVTQTPSHQVTQMGQEVILRCVPISNHLYFYWYRQILGQKVEFLVSFYNNEISEKSEIFDDQFSVERPDGSNFTLKIRSTKLEDSAMYFCASSDQAGRENTGELFFGEGSRLTVL.

V is TRBV7-3 and J is TRBJ2-5; TRBD1 aligns across 10 bases. V was clipped by 5 bases and J by 5 bases; unmatched bases: 5. Germline assignment: CDR1 SGHTA and CDR2 FQGTGA. This CDR3 region has 14 residues. The CDR3 reads CASSESGQGETQYF. The CDR3, as DNA: TGTGCCAGCAGCGAATCGGGACAGGGGGAGACCCAGTACTTC. Drawing the rest from reference TRBV7-3 and TRBJ2-5, the complete variable domain is GAGVSQTPSNKVTEKGKYVELRCDPISGHTALYWYRQSLGQGPEFLIYFQGTGAADDSGLPNDRFFAVRPEGSVSTLKIQRTERGDSAVYLCASSESGQGETQYFGPGTRLLVL.

The chain uses TRBV6-1 and TRBJ2-7, with D perhaps matching TRBD1 or TRBD2 (5 bases each). This CDR3 region has 15 residues. The germline gives CDR1 MNHNS, CDR2 SASEGT. V lost 3 bases and J lost 2, with 14 bases in between. The CDR3 is CASSEVAQGPYEQYF. The CDR3 coding sequence is TGTGCCAGCAGTGAGGTAGCTCAGGGACCCTACGAGCAGTACTTC.

The rearrangement uses TRBV9 and TRBJ2-1, with TRBD2 as a possible D gene (5 bases). The CDR3 runs 13 residues. The germline V and J ends were trimmed by 0 bases and 8 bases, with 9 bases remaining between them. Germline CDR1 SGDLS, CDR2 YYNGEE. CDR3 sequence: CASSVAGSYEQFF. The CDR3 DNA sequence: TGTGCCAGCAGCGTAGCGGGAAGCTATGAGCAGTTCTTC.

The chain links TRBV5-1 to TRBJ2-1; 9 bases agree with TRBD1. Per germline, CDR1 SGHRS and CDR2 YFSETQ. The CDR3 runs to 15 residues. The trim removed 0 bases at V and 9 bases at J, leaving 7 bases unmatched. This CDR3 is CASSLDGTGQGEQFF. CDR3 sequence (DNA): TGCGCCAGCAGCTTGGACGGGACAGGGCAGGGTGAGCAGTTCTTC.

This clone came up once. This chain links TRBV5-1 with TRBJ2-1; 7 positions match TRBD2. The germline CDR1 and CDR2 sequences are SGHRS and YFSETQ. Trimming cost V 2 bases and J 10 bases; bases outside gene matches: 9. The CDR3 is 14 residues long. The CDR3 nucleotides are TGCGCCAGCAGCTTACAAACTAGCGTGGACGAGCAGTTCTTC. It translates to CASSLQTSVDEQFF.

This chain joins TRBV11-2 and TRBJ2-5, with D hard to call. V gave up 5 bases and J gave up 1 base, with 26 bases separating them. Germline assignment: CDR1 SGHAT and CDR2 FQNNGV. There are 19 residues in the CDR3. The DNA for the CDR3 is TGTGCCAGCAGCCCCAAGGGATCGTTTTCAATAACGGGCCAAGAGACCCAGTACTTC. Protein product: CASSPKGSFSITGQETQYF.

The genes are TRBV2 and TRBJ2-5; the D gene is possibly TRBD2 (5 bases). Between the trimmed V and J ends, which lost 3 bases and 5 bases, there was a span of 13 bases. CDR3 size: 14 residues. Germline CDR1 and CDR2: SNHLY and FYNNEI. The CDR3 sequence: CASSEAGGQETQYF. The CDR3, as DNA: TGTGCCAGCAGTGAGGCAGGAGGCCAGGAGACCCAGTACTTC.